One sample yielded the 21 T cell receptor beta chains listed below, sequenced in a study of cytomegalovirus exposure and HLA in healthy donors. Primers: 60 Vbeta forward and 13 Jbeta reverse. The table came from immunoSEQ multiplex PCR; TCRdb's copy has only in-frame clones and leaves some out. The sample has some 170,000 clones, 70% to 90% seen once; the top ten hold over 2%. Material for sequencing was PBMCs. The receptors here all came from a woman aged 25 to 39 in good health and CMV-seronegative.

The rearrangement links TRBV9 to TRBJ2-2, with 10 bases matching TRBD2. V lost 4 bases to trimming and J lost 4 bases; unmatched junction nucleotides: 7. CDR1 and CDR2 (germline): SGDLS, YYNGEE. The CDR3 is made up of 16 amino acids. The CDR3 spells CASSSTSGTTTGELFF. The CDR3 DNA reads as TGTGCCAGCAGCTCAACTAGCGGGACAACCACCGGGGAGCTGTTTTTT.

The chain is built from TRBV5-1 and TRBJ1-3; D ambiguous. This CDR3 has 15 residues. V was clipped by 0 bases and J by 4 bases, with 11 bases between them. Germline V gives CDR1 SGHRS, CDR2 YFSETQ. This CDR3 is CASSLGTVSGNTIYF. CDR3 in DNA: TGCGCCAGCAGCTTGGGAACGGTTTCCGGAAACACCATATATTTT.

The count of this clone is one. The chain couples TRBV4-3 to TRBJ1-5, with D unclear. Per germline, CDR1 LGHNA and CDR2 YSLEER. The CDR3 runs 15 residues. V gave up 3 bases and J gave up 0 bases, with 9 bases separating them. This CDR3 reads CASSQEAYSNQPQHF. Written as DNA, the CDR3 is TGCGCCAGCAGCCAGGAGGCTTATAGCAATCAGCCCCAGCATTTT.

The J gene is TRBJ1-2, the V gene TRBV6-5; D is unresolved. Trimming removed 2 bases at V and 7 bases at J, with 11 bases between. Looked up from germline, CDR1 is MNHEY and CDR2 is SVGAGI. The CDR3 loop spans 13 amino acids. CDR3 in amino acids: CASSYSGPGGYTF. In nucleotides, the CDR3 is TGTGCCAGCAGTTACAGCGGGCCCGGTGGCTACACCTTC.

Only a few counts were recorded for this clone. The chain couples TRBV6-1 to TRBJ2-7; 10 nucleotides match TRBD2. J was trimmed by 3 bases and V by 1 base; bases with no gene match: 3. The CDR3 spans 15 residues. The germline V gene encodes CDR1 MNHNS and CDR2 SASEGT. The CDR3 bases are TGTGCCAGCAGTGAAGGGACTAGCGGATACTACGAGCAGTACTTC. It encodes CASSEGTSGYYEQYF.

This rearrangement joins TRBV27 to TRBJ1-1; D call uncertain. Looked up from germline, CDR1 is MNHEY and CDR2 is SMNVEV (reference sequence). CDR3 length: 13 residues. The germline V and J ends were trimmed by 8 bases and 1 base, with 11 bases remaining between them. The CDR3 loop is CASAVAGNTEAFF. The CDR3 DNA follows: TGTGCCAGCGCCGTCGCGGGGAACACTGAAGCTTTCTTT.

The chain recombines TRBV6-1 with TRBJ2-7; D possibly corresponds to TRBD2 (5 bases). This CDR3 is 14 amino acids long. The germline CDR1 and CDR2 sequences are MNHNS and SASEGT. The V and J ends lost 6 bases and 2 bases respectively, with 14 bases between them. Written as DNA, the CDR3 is TGTGCCAGCAGGGAGGCCAGTTGGCCCTACGAGCAGTACTTC. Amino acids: CASREASWPYEQYF.

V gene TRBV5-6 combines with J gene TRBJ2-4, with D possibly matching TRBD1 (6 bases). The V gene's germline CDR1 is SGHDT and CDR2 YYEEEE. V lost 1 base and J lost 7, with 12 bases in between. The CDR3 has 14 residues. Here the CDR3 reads CASSLQQGWNIQYF. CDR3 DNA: TGTGCCAGCAGCTTGCAACAGGGTTGGAACATTCAGTACTTC.

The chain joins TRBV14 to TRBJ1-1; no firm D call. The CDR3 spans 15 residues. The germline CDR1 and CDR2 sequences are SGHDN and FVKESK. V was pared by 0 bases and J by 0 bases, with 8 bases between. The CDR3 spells CASSQDSTLNTEAFF. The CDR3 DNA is TGTGCCAGCAGCCAAGATAGCACATTGAACACTGAAGCTTTCTTT.

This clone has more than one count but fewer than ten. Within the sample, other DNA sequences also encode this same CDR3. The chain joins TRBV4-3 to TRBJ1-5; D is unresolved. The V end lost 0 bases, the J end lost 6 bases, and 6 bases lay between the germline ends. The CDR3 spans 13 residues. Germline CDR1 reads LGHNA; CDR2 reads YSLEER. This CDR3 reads CASSQDTGQPQHF. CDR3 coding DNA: TGCGCCAGCAGCCAAGATACGGGTCAGCCCCAGCATTTT.

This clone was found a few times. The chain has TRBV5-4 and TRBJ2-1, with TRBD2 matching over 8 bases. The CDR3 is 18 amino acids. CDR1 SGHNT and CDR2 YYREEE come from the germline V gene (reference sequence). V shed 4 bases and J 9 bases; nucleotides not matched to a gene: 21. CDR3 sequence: CASSPPGAGTSGAGEQFF. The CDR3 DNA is TGTGCCAGCAGCCCTCCTGGGGCCGGGACTAGTGGTGCGGGTGAGCAGTTCTTC.

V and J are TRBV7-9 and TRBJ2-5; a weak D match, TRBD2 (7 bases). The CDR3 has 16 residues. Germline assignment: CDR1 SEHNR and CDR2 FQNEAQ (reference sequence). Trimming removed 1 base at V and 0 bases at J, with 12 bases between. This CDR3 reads CASSLVGGGNQETQYF. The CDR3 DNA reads TGTGCCAGCAGCTTAGTAGGGGGAGGGAACCAAGAGACCCAGTACTTC.

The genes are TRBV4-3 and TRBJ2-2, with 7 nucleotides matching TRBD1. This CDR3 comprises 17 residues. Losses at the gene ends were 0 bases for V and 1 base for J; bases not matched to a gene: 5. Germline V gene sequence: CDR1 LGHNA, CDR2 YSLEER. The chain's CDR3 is CASSQDLRGLNTGELFF. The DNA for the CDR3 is TGCGCCAGCAGCCAAGATTTGAGGGGGCTGAACACCGGGGAGCTGTTTTTT.

The CDR3 loop reads CASSLGIQGGTDTQYF. The CDR3 DNA reads TGCGCCAGCAGCTTGGGGATACAGGGAGGCACAGATACGCAGTATTTT. The chain links TRBV5-1 to TRBJ2-3, with a weak D call TRBD1 (6 bases). This CDR3 is built from 16 residues. Germline CDR1 and CDR2: SGHRS and YFSETQ. V dropped 0 bases and J dropped 1 base, with 12 bases sitting between them.

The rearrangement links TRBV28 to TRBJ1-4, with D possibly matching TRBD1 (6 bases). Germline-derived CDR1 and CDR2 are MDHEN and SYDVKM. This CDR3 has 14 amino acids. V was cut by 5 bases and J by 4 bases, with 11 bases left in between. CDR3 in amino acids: CASSRQAYNEKLFF. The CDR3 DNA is TGTGCCAGCAGTCGACAGGCTTATAATGAAAAACTGTTTTTT.

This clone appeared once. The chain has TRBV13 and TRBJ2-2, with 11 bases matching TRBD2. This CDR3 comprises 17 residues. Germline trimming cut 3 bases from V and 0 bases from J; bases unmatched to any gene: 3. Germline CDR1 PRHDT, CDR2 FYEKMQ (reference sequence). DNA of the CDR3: TGTGCCAGCAGCTTGGGGACTAGCGGCGCGAACACCGGGGAGCTGTTTTTT. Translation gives CASSLGTSGANTGELFF.

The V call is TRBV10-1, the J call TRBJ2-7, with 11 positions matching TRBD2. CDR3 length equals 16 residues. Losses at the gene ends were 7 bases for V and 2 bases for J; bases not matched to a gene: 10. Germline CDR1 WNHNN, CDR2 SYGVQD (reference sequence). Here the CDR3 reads CASTGPLAGGTYEQYF. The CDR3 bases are TGCGCCAGCACCGGACCTCTAGCGGGAGGTACCTACGAGCAGTACTTC.

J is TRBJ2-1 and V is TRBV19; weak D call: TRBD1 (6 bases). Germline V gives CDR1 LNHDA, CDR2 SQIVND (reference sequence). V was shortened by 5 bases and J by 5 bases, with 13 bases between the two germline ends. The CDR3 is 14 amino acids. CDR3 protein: CASSAGTLNNEQFF. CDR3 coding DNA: TGTGCCAGTAGTGCCGGGACACTAAACAATGAGCAGTTCTTC.

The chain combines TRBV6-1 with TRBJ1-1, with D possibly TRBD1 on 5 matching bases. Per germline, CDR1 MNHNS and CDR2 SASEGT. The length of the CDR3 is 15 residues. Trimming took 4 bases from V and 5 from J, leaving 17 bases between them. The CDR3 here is CASSVSQGPLTEAFF. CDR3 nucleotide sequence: TGTGCCAGCAGTGTATCGCAGGGTCCTCTAACTGAAGCTTTCTTT.

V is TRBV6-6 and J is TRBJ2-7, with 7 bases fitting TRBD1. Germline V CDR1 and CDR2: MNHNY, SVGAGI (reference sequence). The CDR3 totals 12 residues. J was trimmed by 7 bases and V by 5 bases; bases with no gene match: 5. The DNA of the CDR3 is TGTGCCAGCAGTCCCGACAGGGTTGAGCAGTACTTC. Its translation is CASSPDRVEQYF.

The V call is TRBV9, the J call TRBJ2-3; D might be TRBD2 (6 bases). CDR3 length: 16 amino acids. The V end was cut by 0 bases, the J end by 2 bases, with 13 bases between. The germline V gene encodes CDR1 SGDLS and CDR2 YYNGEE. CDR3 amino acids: CASSVAGESLTDTQYF. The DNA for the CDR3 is TGTGCCAGCAGCGTAGCGGGGGAGAGCCTCACAGATACGCAGTATTTT.